This TCR beta chain comes out of a study of CXCR3 chemokines and chemotherapy response in bladder cancer. This clonotype has ten or more counts. Using its own MiXCR run on the PCR reads, TCRdb lists one record per CDR3 protein. This table holds approximately 13,000 distinct CDR3 sequences, around 11% found once. The CDR3 is 15 residues long. Looked up from germline, CDR1 is SGHTA and CDR2 is FQGNSA. V shed 4 bases, J shed 4 bases, and the junction held 6 bases outside the gene matches. The sample was collected from a patient whose treatment included neoadjuvant chemotherapy. The TCR sequence derives from a human donor with bladder cancer that did not respond to neoadjuvant chemotherapy. This chain joins TRBV7-2 and TRBJ1-5, with 8 nucleotides matching TRBD1. The CDR3 region is CASSSRDRSNQPQHF. The DNA of the CDR3 is TGTGCCAGCAGCTCCCGGGACAGGTCAAATCAGCCCCAGCATTTT.